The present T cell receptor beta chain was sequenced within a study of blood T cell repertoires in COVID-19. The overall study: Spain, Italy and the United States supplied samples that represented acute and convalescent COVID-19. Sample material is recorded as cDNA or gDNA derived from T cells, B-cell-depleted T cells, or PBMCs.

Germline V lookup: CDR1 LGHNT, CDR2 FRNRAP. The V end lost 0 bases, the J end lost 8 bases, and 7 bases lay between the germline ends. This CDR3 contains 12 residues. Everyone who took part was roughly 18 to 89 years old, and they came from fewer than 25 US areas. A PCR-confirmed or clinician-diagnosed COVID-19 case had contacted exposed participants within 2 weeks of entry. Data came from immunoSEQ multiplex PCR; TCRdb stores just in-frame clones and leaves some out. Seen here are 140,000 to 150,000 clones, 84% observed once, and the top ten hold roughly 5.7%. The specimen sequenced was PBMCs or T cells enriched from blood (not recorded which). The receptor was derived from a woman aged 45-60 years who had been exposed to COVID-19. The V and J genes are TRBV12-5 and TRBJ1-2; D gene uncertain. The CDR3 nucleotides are TGTGCTAGTGGTTTGGTGTCAGTGGGCTACACCTTC. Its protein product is CASGLVSVGYTF.